This T cell receptor (beta chain) was identified in a study of T cell repertoires in cytomegalovirus infection. Across the whole study: It can be stated that public TCR beta signatures indicated CMV infection as well as a matching HLA type. The study, taken as a whole, reports: In two of eight donors, the top clonotype was HLA-C-restricted CMV-specific.

Concerning this clonotype itself: What it binds is unknown.

From the reads, TCRdb called clonotypes with MiXCR, one entry per CDR3 protein. The sample lists a few hundred thousand distinct CDR3 sequences; about a sixth were seen once. V was clipped by 4 bases and J by 0 bases, with 11 bases between them. Germline V lookup: CDR1 MNHEY, CDR2 SVGAGI. The CDR3 spans 15 residues. The rearrangement links TRBV6-5 to TRBJ2-3, with a possible D match to TRBD1 (6 bases). This clonotype originated in a human donor in good health (CMV status not recorded). Some clones in this sample may be carry-over from other donors' samples. The sample consisted of PBMCs. CDR3 sequence (DNA): TGTGCCAGCAGTTGGAGACAGGCGAGCACAGATACGCAGTATTTT. Protein: CASSWRQASTDTQYF.